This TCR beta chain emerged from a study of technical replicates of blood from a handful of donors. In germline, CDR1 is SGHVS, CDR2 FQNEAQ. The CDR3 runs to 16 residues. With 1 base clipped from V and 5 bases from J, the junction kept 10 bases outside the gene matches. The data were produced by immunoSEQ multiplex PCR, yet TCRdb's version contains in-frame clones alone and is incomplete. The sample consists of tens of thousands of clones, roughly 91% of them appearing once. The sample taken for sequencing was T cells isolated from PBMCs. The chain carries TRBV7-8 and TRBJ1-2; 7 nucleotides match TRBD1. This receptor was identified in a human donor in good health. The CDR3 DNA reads TGTGCCAGCAGCTTAGACCACCCAGGGGGAGGATATGGCTACACCTTC. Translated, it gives CASSLDHPGGGYGYTF.